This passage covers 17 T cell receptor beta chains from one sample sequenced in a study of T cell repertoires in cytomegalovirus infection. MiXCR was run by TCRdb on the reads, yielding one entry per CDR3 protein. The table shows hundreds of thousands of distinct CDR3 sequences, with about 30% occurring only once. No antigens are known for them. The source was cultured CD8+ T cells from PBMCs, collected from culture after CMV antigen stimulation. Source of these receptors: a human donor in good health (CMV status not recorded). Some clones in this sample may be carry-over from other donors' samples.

The DNA for the CDR3 is TGTGCCAGTATAGGACAATTGAACACTGAAGCTTTCTTT. It is translated as CASIGQLNTEAFF. The chain joins TRBV19 to TRBJ1-1; D is perhaps TRBD1 (5 bases). V was clipped by 7 bases and J by 0 bases, with 9 bases between them. Looked up from germline, CDR1 is LNHDA and CDR2 is SQIVND (reference sequence). This CDR3 region has 13 residues.

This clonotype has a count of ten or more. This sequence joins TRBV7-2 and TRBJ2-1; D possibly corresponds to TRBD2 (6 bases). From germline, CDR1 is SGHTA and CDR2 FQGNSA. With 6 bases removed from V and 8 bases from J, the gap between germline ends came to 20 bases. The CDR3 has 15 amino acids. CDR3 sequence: CASSYVSGGEDEQFF. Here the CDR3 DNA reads TGTGCCAGCAGTTACGTCAGCGGCGGGGAGGATGAGCAGTTCTTC.

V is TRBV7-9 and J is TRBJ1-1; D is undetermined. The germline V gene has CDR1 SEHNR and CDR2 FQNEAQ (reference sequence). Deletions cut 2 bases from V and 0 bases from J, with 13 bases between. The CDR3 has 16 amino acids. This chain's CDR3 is CASSLRSLGLNTEAFF. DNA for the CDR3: TGTGCCAGCAGCTTAAGGTCTTTGGGGTTGAACACTGAAGCTTTCTTT.

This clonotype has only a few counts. The DNA of the CDR3 is TGTGCCAGCAGCCCGGTGGGTGTAATCGGAGAGACCCAGTACTTC. It is translated as CASSPVGVIGETQYF. The chain employs TRBV6-1 and TRBJ2-5; D uncertain. CDR1 is MNHNS, CDR2 SASEGT, per germline. CDR3 length: 15 residues. V lost 6 bases, J lost 4 bases, and 18 bases lay in between.

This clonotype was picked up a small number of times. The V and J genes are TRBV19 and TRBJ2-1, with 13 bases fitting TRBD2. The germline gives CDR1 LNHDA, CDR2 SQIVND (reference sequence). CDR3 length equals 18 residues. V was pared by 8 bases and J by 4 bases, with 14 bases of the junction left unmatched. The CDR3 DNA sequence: TGTGCCAGTCAACCGATCCCGGGACTAGCGGGGAGGTACAATGAGCAGTTCTTC. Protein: CASQPIPGLAGRYNEQFF.

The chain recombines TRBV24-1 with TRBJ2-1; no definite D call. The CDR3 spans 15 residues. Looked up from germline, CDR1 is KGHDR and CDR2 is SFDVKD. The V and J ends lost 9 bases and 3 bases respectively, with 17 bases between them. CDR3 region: CATASDGFNYNEQFF. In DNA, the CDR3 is TGTGCCACCGCCTCAGATGGCTTTAACTACAATGAGCAGTTCTTC.

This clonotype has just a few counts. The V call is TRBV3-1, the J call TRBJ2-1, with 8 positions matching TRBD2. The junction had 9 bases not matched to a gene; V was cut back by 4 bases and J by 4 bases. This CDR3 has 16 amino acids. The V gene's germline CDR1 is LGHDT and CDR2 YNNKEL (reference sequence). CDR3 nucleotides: TGTGCCAGCAGCCTAGGCGTACTAGCGGTTTACAATGAGCAGTTCTTC. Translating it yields CASSLGVLAVYNEQFF.

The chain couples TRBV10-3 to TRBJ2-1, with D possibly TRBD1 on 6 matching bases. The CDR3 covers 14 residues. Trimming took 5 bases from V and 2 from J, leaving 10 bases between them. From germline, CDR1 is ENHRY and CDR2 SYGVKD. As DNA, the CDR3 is TGTGCCATCAGTAACAGGGAAACCTACAATGAGCAGTTCTTC. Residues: CAISNRETYNEQFF.

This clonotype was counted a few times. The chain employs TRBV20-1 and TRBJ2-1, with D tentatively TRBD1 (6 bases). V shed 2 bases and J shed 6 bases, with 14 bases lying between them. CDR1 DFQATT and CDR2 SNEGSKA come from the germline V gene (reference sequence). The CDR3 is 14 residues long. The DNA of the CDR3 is TGCAGTGCTAGACACCAGGGGAAGAGCAATGAGCAGTTCTTC. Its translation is CSARHQGKSNEQFF.

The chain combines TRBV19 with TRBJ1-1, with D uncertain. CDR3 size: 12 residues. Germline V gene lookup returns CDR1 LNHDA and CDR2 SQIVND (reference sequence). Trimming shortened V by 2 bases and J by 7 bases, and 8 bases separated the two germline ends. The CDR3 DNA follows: TGTGCCAGTAGTATAAGCGGGTATGAAGCTTTCTTT. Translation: CASSISGYEAFF.

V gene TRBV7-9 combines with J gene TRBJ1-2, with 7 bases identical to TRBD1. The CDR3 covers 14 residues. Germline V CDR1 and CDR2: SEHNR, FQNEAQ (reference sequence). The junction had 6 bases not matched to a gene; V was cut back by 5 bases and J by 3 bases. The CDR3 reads CASSPDRIYYGYTF. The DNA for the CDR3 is TGTGCCAGCAGCCCGGACAGGATCTACTATGGCTACACCTTC.

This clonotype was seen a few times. The CDR3 nucleotides are TGTGCCAGCAGCTTAAAGTCGGGGGAACGCGGCTACACCTTC. It is translated as CASSLKSGERGYTF. This chain uses TRBV7-9 with TRBJ1-2; tentative D call: TRBD1 (5 bases). The CDR3 runs to 14 residues. V was trimmed by 2 bases and J by 8 bases, leaving 15 bases between them. CDR1 SEHNR and CDR2 FQNEAQ come from the germline V gene (reference sequence).

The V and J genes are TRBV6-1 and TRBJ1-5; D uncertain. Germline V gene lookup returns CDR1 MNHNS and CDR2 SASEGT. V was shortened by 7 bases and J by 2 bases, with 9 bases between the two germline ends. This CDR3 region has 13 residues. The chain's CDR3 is CASTAGGNQPQHF. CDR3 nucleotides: TGTGCCAGCACAGCGGGTGGCAATCAGCCCCAGCATTTT.

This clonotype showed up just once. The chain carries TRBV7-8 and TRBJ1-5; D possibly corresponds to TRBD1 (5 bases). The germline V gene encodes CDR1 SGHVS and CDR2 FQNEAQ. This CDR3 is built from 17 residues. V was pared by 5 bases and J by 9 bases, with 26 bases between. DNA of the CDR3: TGTGCCAGCAGCCCGGAATACAGGCGAGTTCTCTCGGGGCCCCAGCATTTT. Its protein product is CASSPEYRRVLSGPQHF.

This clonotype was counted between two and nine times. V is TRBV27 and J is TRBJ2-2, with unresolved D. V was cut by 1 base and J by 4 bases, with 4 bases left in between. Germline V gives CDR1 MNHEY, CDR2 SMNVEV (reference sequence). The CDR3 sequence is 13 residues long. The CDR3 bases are TGTGCCAGCAGTTTATTCTCCACCGGGGAGCTGTTTTTT. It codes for CASSLFSTGELFF.

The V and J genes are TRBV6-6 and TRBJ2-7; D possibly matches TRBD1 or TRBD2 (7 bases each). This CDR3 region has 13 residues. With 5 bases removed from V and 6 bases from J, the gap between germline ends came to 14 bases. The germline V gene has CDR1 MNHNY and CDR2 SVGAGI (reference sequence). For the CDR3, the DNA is TGTGCCAGCAGTGGGGAGGGGGCGTCCGAGCAGTACGTC. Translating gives CASSGEGASEQYV.

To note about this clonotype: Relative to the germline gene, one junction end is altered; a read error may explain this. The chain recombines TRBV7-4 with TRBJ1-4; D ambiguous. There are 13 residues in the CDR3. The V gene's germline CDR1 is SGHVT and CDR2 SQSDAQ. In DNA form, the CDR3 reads TGTGTCAGCAGCTTGCCCGATAATGAAAAACTGTTTTTT. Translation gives CVSSLPDNEKLFF.